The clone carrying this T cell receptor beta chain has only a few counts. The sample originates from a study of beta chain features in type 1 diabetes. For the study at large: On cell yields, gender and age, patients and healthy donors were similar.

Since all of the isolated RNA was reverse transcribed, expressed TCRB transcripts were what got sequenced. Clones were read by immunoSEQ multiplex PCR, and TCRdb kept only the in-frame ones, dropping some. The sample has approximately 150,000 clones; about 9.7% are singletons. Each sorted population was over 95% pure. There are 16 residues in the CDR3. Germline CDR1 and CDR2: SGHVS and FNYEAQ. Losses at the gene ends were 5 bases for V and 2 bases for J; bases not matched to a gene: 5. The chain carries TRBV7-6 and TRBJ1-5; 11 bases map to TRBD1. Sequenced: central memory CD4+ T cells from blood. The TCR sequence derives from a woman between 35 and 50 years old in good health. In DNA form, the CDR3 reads TGTGCCAGCAGCCCAGGGACAGGGGGGGGCAATCAGCCCCAGCATTTT. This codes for CASSPGTGGGNQPQHF. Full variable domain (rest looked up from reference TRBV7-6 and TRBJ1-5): GAGVSQSPRYKVTKRGQDVALRCDPISGHVSLYWYRQALGQGPEFLTYFNYEAQQDKSGLPNDRFSAERPEGSISTLTIQRTEQRDSAMYRCASSPGTGGGNQPQHFGDGTRLSIL.